Given below is one T cell receptor beta chain in context. The germline V gene encodes CDR1 SGHAT and CDR2 FQNNGV. V was trimmed by 3 bases and J by 5 bases, leaving 16 bases between them. The CDR3 loop spans 16 amino acids. The data were produced by immunoSEQ multiplex PCR, yet TCRdb's version contains in-frame clones alone and is incomplete. The sample includes roughly 7,000 clones, roughly 87% of them seen just once. The data derive from a study of stem cell transplantation in POMP-related autoinflammatory disease. Study details: Defective thymoproteasomes were hypothesized to impair CD8+ T-cell positive selection.

The specimen was a CXCR5-defined cell subset from PBMCs. The receptor's source is a human donor in good health. V usage is TRBV11-2 and J usage is TRBJ2-2, with D possibly matching TRBD2 (6 bases). The CDR3 nucleotides read TGTGCCAGCAGCTTGTCTTTCGGGGGAGGTACCGGGGAGCTGTTTTTT. This translates into CASSLSFGGGTGELFF.